The source of this TCR beta chain is a study of control samples from healthy donors and cancer patients. Repertoires were generated with immunoSEQ multiplex PCR, while TCRdb's copy carries only in-frame clones and drops some. The table includes tens of thousands of clones, 84% detected once. The sequenced sample consisted of PBMCs. This TCR came from an older man with lung cancer.

CDR3 in amino acids: CASSLGQLYNSPLHF. CDR3 coding DNA: TGTGCCAGCAGCTTGGGACAGCTCTATAATTCACCCCTCCACTTT. This rearrangement joins TRBV5-8 to TRBJ1-6; TRBD1 might be the D (5 bases). Germline CDR1 reads SGHTS; CDR2 reads YDEGEE. V was pared by 0 bases and J by 3 bases, with 7 bases between. The CDR3 runs 15 residues.